These 20 T cell receptor beta chains originate from one sample sequenced in a study of post-analysis software for immune sequencing data. Study-wide results and caveats: Among 5 or 6 TRBV segments more frequent in patients than controls were TRBV5-6, TRBV5-1 and TRBV20-1.

Antigens for these TCRs are unknown. Sequencing libraries made from TCR beta cDNA carried unique molecular identifiers. TCRdb re-analysed the PCR reads in MiXCR, keeping a single row per CDR3 protein. The table shows 750,000 to 950,000 distinct CDR3 sequences, with about 53% occurring only once. The sample was blood. The receptors were gathered from a girl between 5 and 17 years old with multiple sclerosis.

In regard to this clonotype: This is likely a read error, given that the CDR3 carries no conserved phenylalanine or tryptophan at its end. The chain uses TRBV3-1 and TRBJ2-2, with 9 bases aligning to TRBD1. Germline trimming cut 1 base from V and 0 bases from J; bases unmatched to any gene: 3. The CDR3 runs 17 residues. Germline V gives CDR1 LGHDT, CDR2 YNNKEL (reference sequence). In DNA, the CDR3 is TGTGCCAGCAGCCAAGGGACAGGGGATACGAACACCGGGGAGCTGTTTTCT. Translated: CASSQGTGDTNTGELFS.

This chain links TRBV7-9 with TRBJ2-5; D possibly matches TRBD1 or TRBD2 (5 bases each). Germline CDR1 reads SEHNR; CDR2 reads FQNEAQ (reference sequence). The CDR3 consists of 13 residues. V lost 6 bases, J lost 5 bases, and 13 bases lay in between. Here the CDR3 reads CASRDSGTETQYF. The DNA of the CDR3 is TGTGCCAGCAGGGATTCAGGGACCGAGACCCAGTACTTC.

This rearrangement joins TRBV5-5 to TRBJ2-5; the match to TRBD1 covers 8 bases. This CDR3 spans 17 amino acids. Per the germline V gene, CDR1 is SGHKS and CDR2 is YYEKEE (reference sequence). V was clipped by 5 bases and J by 4 bases; unmatched bases: 16. In nucleotides, the CDR3 is TGTGCCAGCAGTCGGTTGGTACGGACAGGGTCCCGAGAGACCCAGTACTTC. Translating it yields CASSRLVRTGSRETQYF.

The V call is TRBV7-2, the J call TRBJ2-3; TRBD2 matches at 9 bases. The length of the CDR3 is 16 residues. V lost 7 bases, J lost 6 bases, and 14 bases stayed unmatched. The germline V gene encodes CDR1 SGHTA and CDR2 FQGNSA. The CDR3 bases are TGTGCCAGCACCTCGATGGGAGCGGGAGGTGGGGATACGCAGTATTTT. The encoded protein is CASTSMGAGGGDTQYF. Filled out from reference TRBV7-2 and TRBJ2-3, the complete variable domain reads GAGVSQSPSNKVTEKGKDVELRCDPISGHTALYWYRQSLGQGLEFLIYFQGNSAPDKSGLPSDRFSAERTGGSVSTLTIQRTQQEDSAVYLCASTSMGAGGGDTQYFGPGTRLTVL.

V gene TRBV12-3 or TRBV12-4 combines with J gene TRBJ2-5, with D possibly TRBD2 on 6 matching bases. The CDR3 is 13 residues long. V gave up 2 bases and J gave up 3 bases, with 7 bases separating them. DNA for the CDR3: TGTGCCAGCAGTTTATGGGGGGAAGAGACCCAGTACTTC. This encodes CASSLWGEETQYF.

This chain uses TRBV29-1 with TRBJ2-7; 8 nucleotides agree with TRBD2. TRBJ2-5 explains the end of the DNA better; the J call may be wrong. The length of the CDR3 is 14 residues. Germline values: CDR1 SQVTM, CDR2 ANQGSEA. The CDR3 coding sequence is TGCAGCGCGGACCCAGCGGGAGAATCAGAGACCCAGTACTTC. It is translated as CSADPAGESETQYF.

The rearrangement links TRBV27 to TRBJ2-2; D ambiguous. The V end lost 7 bases, the J end lost 1 base, and 7 bases lay between the germline ends. CDR3 size: 13 residues. Germline V CDR1 and CDR2: MNHEY, SMNVEV (reference sequence). DNA for the CDR3: TGTGCCAGCACACACTTGAACACCGGGGAGCTGTTTTTT. It is translated as CASTHLNTGELFF.

This clonotype was observed a handful of times. The chain is built from TRBV20-1 and TRBJ2-1; a possible D gene is TRBD2 (5 bases). From germline, CDR1 is DFQATT and CDR2 SNEGSKA (reference sequence). V lost 4 bases to trimming and J lost 4 bases, with 14 bases between them. The CDR3 has 14 residues. The CDR3 DNA sequence: TGCAGTGCTATAGTCCCGCCGGGATACAATGAGCAGTTCTTC. Translation: CSAIVPPGYNEQFF.

This clonotype was seen more than once but under ten times. This chain connects TRBV7-6 to TRBJ2-3; D gene ambiguous. The CDR3 has 16 amino acids. Trimming took off 1 base at V and 2 bases at J, with 13 bases between the two ends. Germline CDR1 and CDR2: SGHVS and FNYEAQ. CDR3 bases: TGTGCCAGCAGCTTAGATTTCCGTCCACCCACAGATACGCAGTATTTT. Encoded protein: CASSLDFRPPTDTQYF.

This clonotype was found once. The chain couples TRBV12-3 or TRBV12-4 to TRBJ2-4; maybe TRBD2 (6 bases). This CDR3 spans 15 amino acids. Trimming took off 3 bases at V and 5 bases at J, with 14 bases between the two ends. CDR3 loop: CASSFGGGAENIQYF. CDR3 in DNA: TGTGCCAGCAGTTTCGGGGGAGGTGCGGAAAACATTCAGTACTTC.

The V call is TRBV7-2, the J call TRBJ1-5, with D possibly matching TRBD1 (5 bases). The V gene's germline CDR1 is SGHTA and CDR2 FQGNSA. The CDR3 totals 13 residues. The V end was cut by 5 bases, the J end by 3 bases, with 8 bases between. The CDR3 loop is CASSPDNNQPQHF. CDR3 bases: TGTGCCAGCAGCCCGGACAACAATCAGCCCCAGCATTTT.

This chain connects TRBV29-1 to TRBJ2-3; 7 bases line up with TRBD1. The trim removed 5 bases at V and 2 bases at J, leaving 7 bases unmatched. The V gene's germline CDR1 is SQVTM and CDR2 ANQGSEA. CDR3 length equals 14 residues. CDR3 nucleotide sequence: TGCAGCGTTCTACAGGGGACACACACAGATACGCAGTATTTT. Residues: CSVLQGTHTDTQYF.

The chain recombines TRBV5-5 with TRBJ1-5; weak D call: TRBD1 (5 bases). V lost 4 bases and J lost 2, with 19 bases in between. This CDR3 contains 17 residues. Germline CDR1 and CDR2: SGHKS and YYEKEE (reference sequence). The CDR3 region has the DNA TGTGCCAGCAGCGGCGGACATGACTTCTGGGGCAATCAGCCCCAGCATTTT. Its translation: CASSGGHDFWGNQPQHF.

The chain uses TRBV20-1 and TRBJ2-1; 12 bases are a match to TRBD2. This CDR3 comprises 14 residues. The germline V gene has CDR1 DFQATT and CDR2 SNEGSKA (reference sequence). V lost 3 bases to trimming and J lost 9 bases; unmatched junction nucleotides: 6. CDR3: CSASSLAGGLEQFF. The CDR3 DNA reads as TGCAGTGCTAGCAGCCTAGCGGGGGGGCTTGAGCAGTTCTTC.

This clonotype turned up a few times. The V and J genes are TRBV20-1 and TRBJ2-1, with 7 bases matching TRBD2. The CDR3 consists of 14 residues. Germline values: CDR1 DFQATT, CDR2 SNEGSKA (reference sequence). V lost 3 bases and J lost 0; bases outside the gene matches: 2. CDR3: CSASRGGSYNEQFF. CDR3 in DNA: TGCAGTGCTAGTCGCGGGGGCTCCTACAATGAGCAGTTCTTC.

V usage is TRBV15 and J usage is TRBJ2-7; 11 bases agree with TRBD2. The CDR3 sequence is 16 residues long. Germline CDR1 LNHNV, CDR2 YYDKDF (reference sequence). V was pared by 3 bases and J by 3 bases, with 7 bases of the junction left unmatched. The CDR3 DNA reads TGTGCCACCAGCAGCGGTCGACTAGCGGGGCGCTACGAGCAGTACTTC. The encoded protein is CATSSGRLAGRYEQYF.

This chain connects TRBV19 to TRBJ1-2; no firm D call. From germline, CDR1 is LNHDA and CDR2 SQIVND (reference sequence). Between the trimmed V and J ends, which lost 9 bases and 4 bases, there was a span of 21 bases. The CDR3 runs 15 residues. CDR3 bases: TGTGCCAGCAACGGTATACGGACGTCAAGCTATGGCTACACCTTC. This codes for CASNGIRTSSYGYTF.

This clonotype was seen only a few times. The chain recombines TRBV12-3 or TRBV12-4 with TRBJ2-7, with TRBD1 matching over 8 bases. CDR3 length equals 13 residues. J gave up 6 bases and V 5 bases, and 6 bases lay outside the gene matches. The CDR3 protein is CASSRTGLGEQYF. The CDR3 nucleotides are TGTGCCAGCAGTCGGACAGGGTTGGGCGAGCAGTACTTC.

The chain is built from TRBV5-6 and TRBJ2-5; possibly TRBD1 or TRBD2 for D (5 bases each). The CDR3 has 15 amino acids. Germline V gene data show CDR1 as SGHDT and CDR2 as YYEEEE. Trimming pared 3 bases from V and 1 base from J, leaving 13 bases between. The CDR3 is CASSSRDALQETQYF. CDR3 coding DNA: TGTGCCAGCAGCTCACGGGACGCCCTCCAAGAGACCCAGTACTTC.

V is TRBV6-5 and J is TRBJ1-2; TRBD1 matches at 8 bases. Germline V gene data show CDR1 as MNHEY and CDR2 as SVGAGI. V lost 2 bases, J lost 5 bases, and 16 bases stayed unmatched. The CDR3 spans 18 residues. The DNA for the CDR3 is TGTGCCAGCAGTTACAATCCGGACGTACCGGGACAGGCTTATGGCTACACCTTC. It specifies CASSYNPDVPGQAYGYTF.